Listed here is a single T cell receptor beta chain. The CDR3 runs 14 residues. V lost 2 bases and J lost 8, with 12 bases in between. Looked up from germline, CDR1 is KGHSH and CDR2 is LQKENI. The protocol was immunoSEQ multiplex PCR, while the TCRdb copy is restricted to in-frame clones and leaves out a portion. The sample contains some 100,000 clones, 96% of which appear only once. These data are taken from a study of technical replicates of blood from several donors. The TCR sequence derives from a human donor in good health. The sequenced sample was T cells isolated from PBMCs. This sequence joins TRBV18 and TRBJ2-2; perhaps TRBD1 as D (6 bases). The CDR3, as DNA: TGTGCCAGCTCACCAGCGTCCGGGACAGGGGAGCTGTTTTTT. It codes for CASSPASGTGELFF.